Below, 15 T cell receptor beta chains from the same sample are listed, as sequenced in a study of response to subunit inactivated influenza vaccine. TCRdb processed the RT-PCR reads anew with MiXCR; each CDR3 protein has one entry. This repertoire shows 750,000 to 850,000 distinct CDR3 sequences, about 18% found once; its top ten account for around 9.9%. Sequenced here: PBMCs from blood, sampled 4 to 6 days after vaccination. The receptors were sampled from a man in his fifties who received an inactivated influenza vaccine.

The chain couples TRBV12-2 to TRBJ2-6; TRBD1, as called in the table, went unchecked against the DNA. TRBV12-2 is designated a pseudogene. The CDR3 covers 19 residues. The CDR3 is CASRLMAGVGCSGANVLTF. CDR3 bases: TGTGCAAGTCGCTTAATGGCGGGGGTCGGCTGCTCTGGGGCCAACGTCCTGACTTTC.

V usage is TRBV7-2 and J usage is TRBJ2-4; 12 bases match TRBD2. Germline loops: CDR1 SGHTA, CDR2 FQGNSA. V lost 4 bases and J lost 0; bases outside the gene matches: 4. The CDR3 length is 17 residues. The CDR3 region is CASSSGLAGLAKNIQYF. CDR3 sequence (DNA): TGTGCCAGCAGCTCCGGACTAGCGGGACTAGCCAAAAACATTCAGTACTTC. Supplemented by reference TRBV7-2 and TRBJ2-4, the full variable domain reads GAGVSQSPSNKVTEKGKDVELRCDPISGHTALYWYRQSLGQGLEFLIYFQGNSAPDKSGLPSDRFSAERTGGSVSTLTIQRTQQEDSAVYLCASSSGLAGLAKNIQYFGAGTRLSVL.

This chain links TRBV24-1 with TRBJ2-1, with 8 bases aligning to TRBD1. The germline CDR1 and CDR2 sequences are KGHDR and SFDVKD. Trimming cost V 1 base and J 5 bases; bases outside gene matches: 6. The CDR3 length is 16 residues. This CDR3 is CATSDLGTGTDNEQFF. The CDR3 DNA is TGTGCCACCAGTGATTTAGGGACAGGAACCGACAATGAGCAGTTCTTC.

V usage is TRBV24-1 and J usage is TRBJ2-1; TRBD1 agrees at 8 bases. CDR3 length: 15 residues. The germline CDR1 and CDR2 sequences are KGHDR and SFDVKD. Germline trimming cut 0 bases from V and 5 bases from J; bases unmatched to any gene: 2. CDR3 region: CATSDLGTGNNEQFF. In DNA, the CDR3 is TGTGCCACCAGTGATTTGGGGACAGGAAACAATGAGCAGTTCTTC.

The rearrangement joins TRBV11-2 to TRBJ2-1; D is ambiguous. CDR1 is SGHAT and CDR2 is FQNNGV in the germline V gene. The V gene lost 3 bases and the J gene lost 5 bases, with 14 bases spanning the gap. The CDR3 totals 15 residues. In nucleotides, the CDR3 is TGTGCCAGCAGCTTCTCCCCAAGCGCCCACAATGAGCAGTTCTTC. Translated, it gives CASSFSPSAHNEQFF.

This clonotype has more than one count but fewer than ten. The CDR3 nucleotides read TGTGCCACCGGGGACAGGGGACGGACTGAAGCTTTCTTT. Protein: CATGDRGRTEAFF. V and J are TRBV10-3 and TRBJ1-1, with 10 bases matching TRBD1. The junction had 7 bases not matched to a gene; V was cut back by 10 bases and J by 5 bases. Germline lookup yields CDR1 ENHRY and CDR2 SYGVKD. There are 13 residues in the CDR3.

This clonotype was seen repeatedly, ten times or more. The chain links TRBV4-2 to TRBJ2-7; 12 bases agree with TRBD2. There are 16 residues in the CDR3. With 4 bases clipped from V and 0 bases from J, the junction kept 4 bases outside the gene matches. The germline V gene has CDR1 LGHNA and CDR2 YNFKEQ. The CDR3 spells CASSPRTSGDSYEQYF. The CDR3 region has the DNA TGTGCCAGCAGCCCCAGGACTAGCGGGGACTCCTACGAGCAGTACTTC.

This clonotype was observed a handful of times. The chain links TRBV24-1 to TRBJ2-1; no reliable D call. The V gene lost 1 base and the J gene lost 7 bases, with 4 bases spanning the gap. The V gene's germline CDR1 is KGHDR and CDR2 SFDVKD. This CDR3 is 12 amino acids long. Here the CDR3 reads CATSDFLNEQFF. CDR3 nucleotide sequence: TGTGCCACCAGTGATTTTTTAAATGAGCAGTTCTTC.

The chain recombines TRBV7-8 with TRBJ1-5; a possible D gene is TRBD1 (5 bases). Germline loops: CDR1 SGHVS, CDR2 FQNEAQ. V gave up 5 bases and J gave up 0 bases, with 17 bases separating them. The CDR3 consists of 17 residues. DNA for the CDR3: TGTGCCAGCAGCCCGCACAGGATCCGACGTAGCAATCAGCCCCAGCATTTT. Encoded protein: CASSPHRIRRSNQPQHF.

The V gene is TRBV5-6, the J gene TRBJ2-6; D tentatively fits TRBD1 or TRBD2 (5 bases each). This CDR3 has 16 residues. Germline V gene sequence: CDR1 SGHDT, CDR2 YYEEEE. The V end was cut by 5 bases, the J end by 4 bases, with 16 bases between. CDR3 bases: TGTGCCAGCAGACGGGCCTGGGGGAGAGGGGCCAACGTCCTGACTTTC. Protein sequence: CASRRAWGRGANVLTF.

The genes are TRBV12-3 or TRBV12-4 and TRBJ2-3; possibly TRBD1 for D (6 bases). Trimming removed 3 bases at V and 2 bases at J, with 15 bases between. The CDR3 extends over 16 amino acids. The chain's CDR3 is CASSLGRGSNTDTQYF. The CDR3 DNA reads as TGTGCCAGCAGTTTGGGCAGGGGATCCAACACAGATACGCAGTATTTT.

This clonotype has more than one count but fewer than ten. This rearrangement joins TRBV5-1 to TRBJ1-6; 7 positions agree with TRBD1. This CDR3 region has 18 residues. After removal of 3 bases from V and 7 bases from J, the junction contained 16 bases not matched to a gene. Germline loops: CDR1 SGHRS, CDR2 YFSETQ. The CDR3 loop is CASSSSGQASLGNSPLHF. CDR3 nucleotide sequence: TGCGCCAGCAGCTCCTCAGGACAGGCATCGTTGGGCAATTCACCCCTCCACTTT.

The sample holds one count of this clonotype. V gene TRBV7-9 combines with J gene TRBJ1-4; a possible D gene is TRBD1 (5 bases). The CDR3 contains 16 residues. The germline V gene encodes CDR1 SEHNR and CDR2 FQNEAQ (reference sequence). The V end lost 4 bases, the J end lost 11 bases, and 23 bases lay between the germline ends. This chain's CDR3 is CASSYATGGRNRKLFF. In DNA, the CDR3 is TGTGCCAGCAGCTATGCCACCGGGGGACGGAACCGGAAACTGTTTTTT.

Only a few counts were recorded for this clonotype. The rearrangement joins TRBV7-2 to TRBJ1-5; the D is unclear. This CDR3 spans 16 amino acids. CDR1 SGHTA and CDR2 FQGNSA come from the germline V gene. The V gene lost 1 base and the J gene lost 0 bases, with 10 bases spanning the gap. The CDR3 coding sequence is TGTGCCAGCAGCTTAGGTTCAGCTAATAGCAATCAGCCCCAGCATTTT. Its translation: CASSLGSANSNQPQHF.

Ten or more counts support this clonotype. The V and J genes are TRBV24-1 and TRBJ2-7; D gene ambiguous. Germline V gives CDR1 KGHDR, CDR2 SFDVKD. Trimming shortened V by 0 bases and J by 7 bases, and 9 bases separated the two germline ends. The CDR3 runs to 13 residues. Here the CDR3 reads CATSDLLNGEQYF. The CDR3 region has the DNA TGTGCCACCAGTGATTTGTTGAACGGTGAGCAGTACTTC.